This passage covers 32 T cell receptor beta chains from one sample sequenced in a study of blood T cell repertoires in COVID-19. The method was immunoSEQ multiplex PCR; TCRdb's version includes in-frame clones alone and lacks a portion of them. The sample has around 250,000 clones, 88% seen once; the top ten hold about 0.7%. Input material: peripheral blood. Receptors were obtained from a human donor in a cohort sampled during active COVID-19.

This chain connects TRBV5-4 to TRBJ2-7, with unresolved D. CDR1 SGHNT and CDR2 YYREEE come from the germline V gene (reference sequence). The germline V and J ends were trimmed by 1 base and 6 bases, with 17 bases remaining between them. The CDR3 contains 15 residues. The CDR3 sequence: CASSLHSPASSEQYF. Here the CDR3 DNA reads TGTGCCAGCAGCTTGCACAGCCCTGCATCCAGCGAGCAGTACTTC.

This clone was seen a handful of times. The chain recombines TRBV7-2 with TRBJ1-2; 8 bases line up with TRBD1. In germline, CDR1 is SGHTA, CDR2 FQGNSA. This CDR3 has 17 residues. J was trimmed by 1 base and V by 1 base; bases with no gene match: 8. The CDR3 coding sequence is TGTGCCAGCAGCTTAGACCTAGGACAGGGAGTTAACTATGGCTACACCTTC. It encodes CASSLDLGQGVNYGYTF. Complete variable domain (other parts from reference TRBV7-2 and TRBJ1-2): GAGVSQSPSNKVTEKGKDVELRCDPISGHTALYWYRQSLGQGLEFLIYFQGNSAPDKSGLPSDRFSAERTGGSVSTLTIQRTQQEDSAVYLCASSLDLGQGVNYGYTFGSGTRLTVV.

The chain joins TRBV3-1 (or the pseudogene TRBV3-2) to TRBJ1-2; tentative D call: TRBD1 (6 bases). The CDR3 totals 14 residues. V lost 4 bases and J 4 bases, leaving 13 bases between the germline ends. Germline loops: CDR1 LGHDT, CDR2 YNNKEL (reference sequence). CDR3 protein: CASSRPDRFYGYTF. CDR3 coding DNA: TGTGCCAGCAGCCGACCAGACAGGTTCTATGGCTACACCTTC.

J is TRBJ2-7 and V is TRBV3-1 (or the pseudogene TRBV3-2), with 9 bases matching TRBD1. This CDR3 comprises 19 residues. The V and J ends lost 5 bases and 4 bases, in that order; junction bases with no gene match: 21. CDR1 LGHDT and CDR2 YNNKEL come from the germline V gene (reference sequence). The CDR3 protein is CASSNHGTGRCSIWYEQYF. CDR3 in DNA: TGTGCCAGCAGCAACCACGGGACAGGGCGATGTAGTATTTGGTACGAGCAGTACTTC.

The CDR3 DNA sequence: TGTGCCAGCAGCTCCACTGGGGCAGGGGTCGGTGAAAAACTGTTTTTT. As protein: CASSSTGAGVGEKLFF. The V call is TRBV7-9, the J call TRBJ1-4, with D perhaps TRBD1 (6 bases). V shed 4 bases and J shed 7 bases, with 19 bases lying between them. Per germline, CDR1 SEHNR and CDR2 FQNEAQ (reference sequence). This CDR3 comprises 16 residues.

J is TRBJ2-7 and V is TRBV4-1; 11 bases align to TRBD2. Germline V gives CDR1 MGHRA, CDR2 YSYEKL. V shed 3 bases and J 4 bases; nucleotides not matched to a gene: 11. The CDR3 runs 17 residues. CDR3 nucleotides: TGCGCCAGCAGCCAGCCCACTAGCGGGAGAAAGATTTACGAGCAGTACTTC. Protein product: CASSQPTSGRKIYEQYF.

The genes are TRBV9 and TRBJ1-2, with unresolved D. CDR3 length equals 14 residues. Trimming took off 6 bases at V and 2 bases at J, with 14 bases between the two ends. CDR1 and CDR2 (germline): SGDLS, YYNGEE. The CDR3 sequence is CASTPESGNYGYTF. CDR3 coding DNA: TGTGCCAGCACCCCCGAATCGGGGAACTATGGCTACACCTTC.

This clone was recorded once. J is TRBJ1-2 and V is TRBV5-4, with 11 nucleotides matching TRBD1. Looked up from germline, CDR1 is SGHNT and CDR2 is YYREEE (reference sequence). Trimming cost V 5 bases and J 5 bases; bases outside gene matches: 8. The CDR3 is 15 residues long. For the CDR3, the DNA is TGTGCCAGCAGAGGACAGGGGGCGCGGAATTATGGCTACACCTTC. It codes for CASRGQGARNYGYTF.

The rearrangement uses TRBV24-1 and TRBJ2-1; TRBD2 is a possible D gene (5 bases). Trimming shortened V by 5 bases and J by 0 bases, and 19 bases separated the two germline ends. The CDR3 runs 18 residues. Germline V lookup: CDR1 KGHDR, CDR2 SFDVKD. The CDR3 DNA reads as TGTGCCACCAGTGGAGGGTCGTGGGGTAAAAGCTCCTACAATGAGCAGTTCTTC. Protein sequence: CATSGGSWGKSSYNEQFF.

The chain carries TRBV5-1 and TRBJ2-5, with D hard to call. The CDR3 is made up of 13 amino acids. Germline CDR1 SGHRS, CDR2 YFSETQ. V shed 1 base and J shed 4 bases, with 8 bases lying between them. The CDR3 reads CASSLHRRETQYF. Written as DNA, the CDR3 is TGCGCCAGCAGCTTGCACAGACGAGAGACCCAGTACTTC.

This chain connects TRBV7-9 to TRBJ2-1, with no clear D. This CDR3 comprises 13 residues. Trimming pared 5 bases from V and 7 bases from J, leaving 12 bases between. Germline values: CDR1 SEHNR, CDR2 FQNEAQ (reference sequence). For the CDR3, the DNA is TGTGCCAGCAGCCCAGGTCGGTTGAATGAGCAGTTCTTC. This translates into CASSPGRLNEQFF.

V gene TRBV30 combines with J gene TRBJ2-7, with a tentative D call TRBD1 (6 bases). CDR3 size: 12 residues. V was shortened by 8 bases and J by 7 bases, with 18 bases between the two germline ends. The germline V gene has CDR1 GTSNPN and CDR2 SVGIG (reference sequence). CDR3 sequence: CAGDTPWAEQYF. The CDR3, as DNA: TGTGCCGGGGACACTCCTTGGGCAGAGCAGTACTTC. Full variable domain (remainder filled in from reference TRBV30 and TRBJ2-7): SQTIHQWPATLVQPVGSPLSLECTVEGTSNPNLYWYRQAAGRGLQLLFYSVGIGQISSEVPQNLSASRPQDRQFILSSKKLLLSDSGFYLCAGDTPWAEQYFGPGTRLTVT.

The chain combines TRBV28 with TRBJ2-3, with 15 bases lining up with TRBD2. There are 17 residues in the CDR3. CDR1 and CDR2 from the germline V gene are MDHEN and SYDVKM. Losses at the gene ends were 5 bases for V and 7 bases for J; bases not matched to a gene: 10. The CDR3 region has the DNA TGTGCCAGCAGTCCACACGACGGACTAGCGGGAGGGAATACGCAGTATTTT. Its protein product is CASSPHDGLAGGNTQYF.

CDR3 amino acids: CASSLPTGDEQYF. The CDR3 region has the DNA TGTGCCAGCTCACTACCGACAGGGGACGAGCAGTACTTC. The chain is built from TRBV18 and TRBJ2-7, with TRBD1 identical over 8 bases. The CDR3 runs 13 residues. Germline loops: CDR1 KGHSH, CDR2 LQKENI. Germline trimming cut 4 bases from V and 5 bases from J; bases unmatched to any gene: 4.

The chain employs TRBV4-1 and TRBJ2-7; 12 bases are a match to TRBD2. Germline CDR1 and CDR2: MGHRA and YSYEKL. The CDR3 has 15 residues. V gave up 4 bases and J gave up 4 bases; unmatched junction bases: 5. CDR3 sequence reads: CASSREGLAGYEQYF. As DNA, the CDR3 is TGCGCCAGCAGCCGAGAGGGACTAGCGGGTTACGAGCAGTACTTC.

The rearrangement uses TRBV5-1 and TRBJ1-2; 8 bases are a match to TRBD1. The germline V gene encodes CDR1 SGHRS and CDR2 YFSETQ. This CDR3 has 13 amino acids. The V segment lost 4 bases and the J segment 8 bases; nucleotides outside the gene matches: 7. The CDR3 bases are TGCGCCAGCAGCACCACAGGGGGAGGAGGCTACACCTTC. This encodes CASSTTGGGGYTF. Full variable domain (missing parts from reference TRBV5-1 and TRBJ1-2): KAGVTQTPRYLIKTRGQQVTLSCSPISGHRSVSWYQQTPGQGLQFLFEYFSETQRNKGNFPGRFSGRQFSNSRSEMNVSTLELGDSALYLCASSTTGGGGYTFGSGTRLTVV.

The chain recombines TRBV19 with TRBJ1-5; a possible D gene is TRBD1 (6 bases). This CDR3 region has 14 residues. Germline loops: CDR1 LNHDA, CDR2 SQIVND (reference sequence). V dropped 3 bases and J dropped 7 bases, with 13 bases sitting between them. CDR3 protein: CASSIGQFSQPQHF. The CDR3 DNA reads as TGTGCCAGTAGTATTGGACAGTTCTCACAGCCCCAGCATTTT.

This clone was picked up one time. V and J are TRBV13 and TRBJ2-7; 9 bases line up with TRBD1. Germline V CDR1 and CDR2: PRHDT, FYEKMQ (reference sequence). Unmatched junction bases numbered 6, after V lost 5 bases and J lost 1 base. CDR3 length: 15 residues. CDR3 amino acids: CASSPGTGTSYEQYF. The CDR3, as DNA: TGTGCCAGCAGCCCCGGGACAGGGACTTCCTACGAGCAGTACTTC.

The chain combines TRBV28 with TRBJ1-2; a possible D gene is TRBD1 (6 bases). The CDR3 is 15 residues long. Germline V gene lookup returns CDR1 MDHEN and CDR2 SYDVKM. Trimming removed 3 bases at V and 8 bases at J, with 19 bases between. CDR3: CASSLLGTGKGGYTF. In nucleotides, the CDR3 is TGTGCCAGCAGTTTGTTGGGAACAGGGAAAGGAGGCTACACCTTC.

The chain recombines TRBV18 with TRBJ2-7, with D perhaps TRBD2 (6 bases). The V end lost 3 bases, the J end lost 2 bases, and 14 bases lay between the germline ends. The CDR3 runs to 15 residues. The V gene's germline CDR1 is KGHSH and CDR2 LQKENI. In nucleotides, the CDR3 is TGTGCCAGCTCACCCTCCGGGACTGGTCCCTACGAGCAGTACTTC. It yields the protein CASSPSGTGPYEQYF.

The chain joins TRBV28 to TRBJ1-3, with 7 bases aligning to TRBD1. This CDR3 is built from 12 residues. V was pared by 5 bases and J by 8 bases, with 3 bases of the junction left unmatched. From germline, CDR1 is MDHEN and CDR2 SYDVKM. The CDR3 nucleotides are TGTGCCAGCAGTCTACAGGGGTACACCATATATTTT. Translating gives CASSLQGYTIYF.

V gene TRBV11-2 combines with J gene TRBJ2-1; tentatively, D is TRBD1 (5 bases). Germline CDR1 reads SGHAT; CDR2 reads FQNNGV. V shed 5 bases and J shed 5 bases, with 19 bases lying between them. This CDR3 has 16 amino acids. This CDR3 reads CASSPLARVSDNEQFF. In DNA, the CDR3 is TGTGCCAGCAGCCCCCTCGCCAGGGTAAGCGACAATGAGCAGTTCTTC.

V usage is TRBV5-6 and J usage is TRBJ2-7; a possible D gene is TRBD2 (6 bases). This CDR3 spans 12 amino acids. The V gene lost 5 bases and the J gene lost 7 bases, with 13 bases spanning the gap. Germline V gene lookup returns CDR1 SGHDT and CDR2 YYEEEE. The CDR3 protein is CASRRSAGEQYF. The CDR3, as DNA: TGTGCCAGCAGGCGGTCGGCGGGGGAGCAGTACTTC.

The genes are TRBV4-2 and TRBJ2-7, with 11 bases matching TRBD2. CDR1 is LGHNA, CDR2 YNFKEQ, per germline. This CDR3 contains 17 residues. V dropped 1 base and J dropped 3; count of bases not matched to a gene: 8. CDR3 bases: TGTGCCAGCAGCCAAGTGACTAGCGGGACCTACCTCTACGAGCAGTACTTC. Its protein product is CASSQVTSGTYLYEQYF.

This sequence joins TRBV6-5 and TRBJ2-7; 8 bases agree with TRBD1. This CDR3 has 14 amino acids. Germline lookup yields CDR1 MNHEY and CDR2 SVGAGI. V lost 8 bases and J lost 6; bases outside the gene matches: 12. In DNA, the CDR3 is TGTGCCAGCCGCAGGGGGCAAAGTTTATTCGAGCAGTACTTC. It yields the protein CASRRGQSLFEQYF.

The rearrangement uses TRBV11-2 and TRBJ2-7; TRBD2 agrees at 8 bases. After removal of 7 bases from V and 4 bases from J, the junction contained 15 bases not matched to a gene. This CDR3 is built from 16 residues. CDR1 is SGHAT and CDR2 is FQNNGV in the germline V gene. CDR3: CASTRGGLAGGYEQYF. The CDR3 DNA sequence: TGTGCCAGCACAAGGGGTGGCCTAGCGGGCGGATACGAGCAGTACTTC.

V is TRBV11-1 and J is TRBJ2-7, with 7 bases aligning to TRBD1. Germline V gives CDR1 SGHAT, CDR2 FQDESV (reference sequence). V was clipped by 4 bases and J by 2 bases; unmatched bases: 8. This CDR3 contains 15 residues. The CDR3 loop reads CASSSGTATPYEQYF. CDR3 sequence (DNA): TGTGCCAGCAGCTCCGGGACAGCGACTCCCTACGAGCAGTACTTC.

This sequence joins TRBV10-3 and TRBJ1-1; 7 bases map to TRBD1. V was pared by 8 bases and J by 1 base, with 19 bases of the junction left unmatched. CDR3 length: 18 residues. Germline lookup yields CDR1 ENHRY and CDR2 SYGVKD. CDR3 sequence (DNA): TGTGCCATCCGGTTAAAGGGGGCCGAAAACACTTGGAACACTGAAGCTTTCTTT. This codes for CAIRLKGAENTWNTEAFF.

This chain joins TRBV19 and TRBJ2-7; 8 nucleotides align to TRBD2. Germline V CDR1 and CDR2: LNHDA, SQIVND (reference sequence). The CDR3 spans 16 residues. Losses at the gene ends were 5 bases for V and 3 bases for J; bases not matched to a gene: 12. The CDR3 DNA sequence: TGTGCCAGTAGTCCTCATCCGGGACTAGGGCTCTACGAGCAGTACTTC. Translated: CASSPHPGLGLYEQYF.

This rearrangement joins TRBV30 to TRBJ1-2, with D tentatively TRBD1 (6 bases). Germline-derived CDR1 and CDR2 are GTSNPN and SVGIG (reference sequence). The CDR3 sequence is 15 residues long. V was trimmed by 3 bases and J by 8 bases, leaving 22 bases between them. The CDR3 here is CAWSGRGMTSNGYTF. The CDR3 DNA reads TGTGCCTGGAGCGGGAGGGGGATGACCTCAAACGGCTACACCTTC.

The chain is built from TRBV23-1 and TRBJ1-6; 11 nucleotides align to TRBD1. TRBV23-1 carries the ORF label, with uncertain function. The CDR3 length is 15 residues. Trimming took 4 bases from V and 10 from J; bases not matched to a gene: 6. The CDR3 region is CASSPSGTGGSPLHF. Written as DNA, the CDR3 is TGCGCCAGCAGTCCTTCCGGGACAGGGGGATCACCCCTCCACTTT.

The chain has TRBV10-2 and TRBJ1-2; no reliable D call. V shed 2 bases and J shed 7 bases, with 8 bases lying between them. The germline CDR1 and CDR2 sequences are WSHSY and SAAADI. The CDR3 has 12 amino acids. The CDR3 sequence is CASSEGSVGYTF. CDR3 in DNA: TGCGCCAGCAGTGAGGGTTCGGTTGGCTACACCTTC.